This T cell receptor (beta chain) stems from a study of CD8+CD57+ T cells in acquired aplastic anemia. Study-wide context: Across the sorted CD4+ and CD8+ cells, DNA amounts averaged roughly 3 ug. Regarding the study as a whole: Patients versus controls showed no significant CD8+ Simpson's diversity difference. Both patients and controls carried the same twenty-nine CD8+ CDR3 sequences.

Investigators profiled TCR beta VDJ and CDR3 from genomic DNA template. TCRdb fed the reads into MiXCR, producing one record per CDR3 protein. The sample lists 30,000 to 40,000 distinct CDR3 sequences; around three quarters were seen once. Of note for this clonotype: Its antigen remains unidentified.

The J segment lost 5 bases and the V segment lost 5 bases, leaving 5 bases of the junction unmatched. Germline CDR1 is SEHNR and CDR2 is FQNEAQ (reference sequence). The CDR3 is made up of 13 amino acids. The clonotype originates from a human donor in good health, serving as a control. The sample taken for sequencing was sorted CD4+, CD8+, or CD8+CD57+ T cells (not recorded which) from PBMCs. The rearrangement uses TRBV7-9 and TRBJ2-5; TRBD1 agrees at 7 bases. The CDR3 is CASSPTGWETQYF. CDR3 nucleotides: TGTGCCAGCAGCCCGACAGGGTGGGAGACCCAGTACTTC.